This T cell receptor beta chain was retrieved from a study of CD8+ T cells in alopecia areata (dated by TCRdb to 2016 to 2018). General notes on the study: Treated patients were enrolled in an open-label pilot trial of oral tofacitinib, 5 to 10 mg twice daily, for moderate-to-severe alopecia areata. The study used high-throughput TCRbeta sequencing to examine T cell clonal expansion in alopecia areata, in both the C3H/HeJ mouse model and human patients. Tofacitinib was given for 6 to 18 months, followed by 6 months of follow-up off drug to assess delayed response and recurrence. The RNA source kit depended on sample type: the PAXgene miRNA kit for fixed scalp, the miRNeasy kit for PBMCs, and the RNeasy kit for mouse skin. Human TCRbeta sequencing covered scalp tissue and sorted CD4+ and CD8+ peripheral blood T cells from patchy and totalis/universalis alopecia areata patients and healthy controls. Scalp clonality was compared among normal scalp (n=4), patchy alopecia areata scalp (n=8), and alopecia totalis/universalis scalp (n=8). Patients on tofacitinib were biopsied at baseline and after 4 and 24 weeks of treatment, and several of the patients also had a later scalp biopsy. Amplification of TCRbeta CDR3 regions was done by immunoSEQ multiplex PCR using 35 Vbeta forward primers and 13 Jbeta reverse primers.

The V end loses 1 base and the J end loses 3 bases, and a stretch of 9 bases separates them. The CDR3 goes from the cysteine to the phenylalanine over 14 residues. Just CDR3 DNA is preserved here, 42 bases in frame from base 1. The germline V gene encodes CDR1 SGHAT and CDR2 FQNNGV. With regard to this clone: Its antigen is still unknown. No per-base quality is available; no much larger clone lies one base away.

The time point label corresponds to: baseline before oral tofacitinib. Lesional scalp punch biopsies and peripheral blood were collected from alopecia areata patients. PBMCs were separated by density centrifugation and stained for CD3, CD4 and CD8, after which CD4+ and CD8+ T cells were sorted on a FACSAria. The library was produced with the immunoSEQ multiplex PCR assay. RNA was extracted from all samples and reverse transcribed into cDNA as template for TCR sequencing. First-strand cDNA was synthesized using SuperScript III with a 2:1 mix of oligo-dT and random hexamers. A synthetic immune receptor repertoire was used to gauge amplification bias, and whatever bias remained was removed computationally. Per the authors' processing: Raw reads were preprocessed for error removal, and CDR3 was defined according to IMGT conventions as running from the conserved cysteine to phenylalanine. Clonality was computed by normalizing Shannon entropy by log2 of the number of productive unique TCRs and subtracting the result from 1. CD4 or CD8 identity of scalp clones was inferred by cross-referencing scalp TCRbeta sequences with sorted blood CD4 and CD8 repertoires. TCRdb provides this immuneACCESS table in a form limited to in-frame rearrangements. Some clones are lacking; in checked studies, under half of them reflect an unresolved V gene, and why the rest are absent is not known. Clone size and the V and J calls come from that table; the DNA yielded D and trimming. The sample yields roughly 250,000 clones; 65% to 70% were counted once. The ten largest clones add up to approximately 1.2% of the sample.

General conclusions and limits of the study: Higher clonality and more expanded CD8+ clones were observed in lesional scalp than in normal scalp, particularly in alopecia totalis/universalis, a finding suggestive of antigenic drive. TCR sequences shared between patients were less clear than in mice, possibly partly because of HLA diversity in the patient population. Scalp TCR repertoire analysis is complicated because resident alphabeta T cells in normal human skin are also sequenced, whereas mouse skin is dominated by gammadelta T cells.

The receptor was derived from a human donor with alopecia areata. The chain is made from TRBV11-2 and TRBJ1-2; no D gene can be assigned with confidence. Specimen: CD4+ T cells sorted from blood, collected at week 0. The CDR3 here reads CASSLVRGDYGYTF. The DNA is TGTGCCAGCAGCTTAGTAAGAGGCGACTATGGCTACACCTTC.